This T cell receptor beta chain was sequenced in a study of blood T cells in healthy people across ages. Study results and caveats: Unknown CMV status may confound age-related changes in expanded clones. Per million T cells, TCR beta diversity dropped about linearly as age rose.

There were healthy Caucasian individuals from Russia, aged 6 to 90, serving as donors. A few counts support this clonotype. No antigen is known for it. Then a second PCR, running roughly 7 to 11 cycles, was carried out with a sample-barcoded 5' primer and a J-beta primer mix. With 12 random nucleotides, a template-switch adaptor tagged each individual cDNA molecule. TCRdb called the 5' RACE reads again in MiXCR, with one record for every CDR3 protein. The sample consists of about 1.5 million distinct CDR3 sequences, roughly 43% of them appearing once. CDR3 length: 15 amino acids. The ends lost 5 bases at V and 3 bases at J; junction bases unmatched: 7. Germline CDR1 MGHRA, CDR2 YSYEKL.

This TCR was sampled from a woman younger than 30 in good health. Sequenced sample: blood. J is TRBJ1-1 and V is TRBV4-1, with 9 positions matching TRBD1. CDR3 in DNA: TGCGCCAGCAGCTATTACAGGGGGCGGGACACTGAAGCTTTCTTT. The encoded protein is CASSYYRGRDTEAFF.